This paragraph covers one TCR beta chain sequence. The antigen is undetermined. TCRdb's table, derived via immunoSEQ multiplex PCR, lists solely in-frame clones and lacks some. This sample has around 64,000 clones, with 90% to 95% found just once. The CDR3 has 15 amino acids. V shed 5 bases and J 3 bases; nucleotides not matched to a gene: 10. CDR1 is LNHDA, CDR2 SQIVND, per germline (reference sequence). This specimen comes from a study of graft-versus-host responses after intestinal transplantation. Sequenced material: unstimulated CD4+ T cells sorted from spleen or lymph node cells, taken before transplant. This receptor was identified in a human donor who was the organ donor for an intestinal transplant. This sequence joins TRBV19 and TRBJ2-7; 7 bases map to TRBD1. CDR3 sequence: CASSPRQGPLYEQYF. The CDR3 DNA follows: TGTGCCAGTAGTCCCAGACAGGGTCCCCTCTACGAGCAGTACTTC.